The source of this TCR beta chain is a study of shared clonotypes between healthy human individuals. Germline loops: CDR1 SGHVS, CDR2 FQNEAQ. The CDR3 contains 16 residues. V lost 8 bases, J lost 4 bases, and 20 bases lay in between. Libraries were prepared by immunoSEQ multiplex PCR; TCRdb keeps only in-frame clonotypes and omits some of them. The table records some 1 million clones, roughly 80% of them present only once. Sequencing was performed on memory CD4+ T cells sorted from blood. Indicated subset: CD45RA-negative fraction. The rearrangement uses TRBV7-8 and TRBJ2-2; maybe TRBD1 (5 bases). The sequence was collected from a man aged 18 to 29 in good health. Here the CDR3 DNA reads TGTGCCAGCGGACGCGCGGACAAAGTAGGCACCGGGGAGCTGTTTTTT. Protein: CASGRADKVGTGELFF.